Reported below is one TCR beta chain. In the authors' workflow: Amplified reference gene primers provided the basis for estimating nucleated cell counts. Clones were read by immunoSEQ multiplex PCR, and TCRdb kept only the in-frame ones, dropping some. Clone size and V and J calls were adopted from that table, with D and trimming inferred from the DNA. The sample shows fewer than 500,000 clones, around 88% of them seen only once. These data originate in a study of blood T cell repertoires in COVID-19. Study-level information: Acute-phase and convalescent COVID-19 samples originated in the United States, Italy and Spain. PBMCs, B-cell-depleted T cells, or T cells were the source of the cDNA or gDNA that made up the material.

The specimen sequenced was peripheral blood. This TCR was sampled from a woman aged 25 to 39 with acute or convalescent COVID-19.

The CDR3 coding sequence is TGCGCCAGCAGCCTCCGGGACTATGGTGAAAAACTGTTTTTT. Translation: CASSLRDYGEKLFF. This chain joins TRBV5-1 and TRBJ1-4; tentative D call: TRBD1 (5 bases). CDR1 is SGHRS and CDR2 is YFSETQ in the germline V gene. This CDR3 comprises 14 residues. Trimming left V 4 bases short and J 7 bases short, with 14 bases between.